A selection of T cell receptor beta chains follows, all from one sample in a study of shared clonotypes between healthy human individuals. Sequencing was performed with immunoSEQ multiplex PCR; in TCRdb, only in-frame clones are kept and a portion is missing. Here the sample spans around 1.6 million clones, around 98% being singletons. The sequenced sample consisted of naive CD4+ T cells sorted from blood. The receptors stem from a man aged 30 to 39 in good health. CDR3s include the opening cysteine and the closing phenylalanine or tryptophan. D genes are given only for firm matches. Clone size is given for some rows only: seen once, a few or many times, or a class if the clone is expanded.

v_gene: TRBV2
d_gene: TRBD2
abundance: -
j_gene: TRBJ2-2
CDR3nt: TGTGCCAGCAGCCCCGAGCGAGCGGGAGTGACCGGGGAGCTGTTTTTT
CDR3aa: CASSPERAGVTGELFF

v_gene: TRBV25-1
d_gene: -
abundance: -
j_gene: TRBJ1-2
CDR3nt: TGTGCCAGCAGTGAGAACAGGGAAGGCTACACCTTC
CDR3aa: CASSENREGYTF

v_gene: TRBV29-1
d_gene: -
abundance: -
j_gene: TRBJ2-1
CDR3nt: TGCAGCGTTAATGGACAGAGCTCCTACAATGAGCAGTTCTTC
CDR3aa: CSVNGQSSYNEQFF

v_gene: TRBV27
d_gene: -
abundance: -
j_gene: TRBJ2-1
CDR3nt: TGTGCCAGCAGCTGGGCTGACACCTCCTACAATGAGCAGTTCTTC
CDR3aa: CASSWADTSYNEQFF

v_gene: TRBV12-5
d_gene: TRBD1
abundance: -
j_gene: TRBJ1-2
CDR3nt: TGTGCTAGTGGGACAGGGGAGTTAGCTAACTATGGCTACACCTTC
CDR3aa: CASGTGELANYGYTF

v_gene: TRBV5-1
d_gene: -
abundance: -
j_gene: TRBJ2-1
CDR3nt: TGCGCCAGCAGCTTGGTCTACCCGGATGAGCAGTTCTTC
CDR3aa: CASSLVYPDEQFF

v_gene: TRBV4-3
d_gene: TRBD2
abundance: -
j_gene: TRBJ2-7
CDR3nt: TGCGCCAGCAGCCAAGGACTAGCTCTTGAGCAGTACTTC
CDR3aa: CASSQGLALEQYF

v_gene: TRBV5-1
d_gene: -
abundance: -
j_gene: TRBJ2-7
CDR3nt: TGCGCCAGCAAAGCCGGGAACTACGAGCAGTACTTC
CDR3aa: CASKAGNYEQYF

v_gene: TRBV7-2
d_gene: -
abundance: -
j_gene: TRBJ2-7
CDR3nt: TGTGCCAGCAGCTTCCGATCCTACGAGCAGTACTTC
CDR3aa: CASSFRSYEQYF

v_gene: TRBV6-1
d_gene: -
abundance: -
j_gene: TRBJ1-5
CDR3nt: TGTGCCAGCCGGGAGCGGGGATATCAGCCCCAGCATTTT
CDR3aa: CASRERGYQPQHF

v_gene: TRBV4-1
d_gene: TRBD1
abundance: -
j_gene: TRBJ1-2
CDR3nt: TGCGCCAGCAGCCCCCGGACAGGGATGGGATTTAACTATGGCTACACCTTC
CDR3aa: CASSPRTGMGFNYGYTF

v_gene: TRBV5-1
d_gene: -
abundance: -
j_gene: TRBJ2-1
CDR3nt: TGCGCCAGCAGCTTCGAGGGGAGAGCATACAATGAGCAGTTCTTC
CDR3aa: CASSFEGRAYNEQFF

v_gene: TRBV7-3
d_gene: -
abundance: -
j_gene: TRBJ2-7
CDR3nt: TGTGCCAGCAGCCGAAGCCTAGCCGACGAGCAGTACTTC
CDR3aa: CASSRSLADEQYF

v_gene: TRBV7-2
d_gene: -
abundance: -
j_gene: TRBJ1-2
CDR3nt: TGTGCCAGCAGATTATGGGACACGTCCTATGGCTACACCTTC
CDR3aa: CASRLWDTSYGYTF

v_gene: TRBV28
d_gene: TRBD2
abundance: once
j_gene: TRBJ2-2
CDR3nt: TGTGCCAGCAGTTTGCGACTAGCGGGAGGGCTGAACACCGGGGAGCTGTTTTTT
CDR3aa: CASSLRLAGGLNTGELFF

v_gene: TRBV19
d_gene: TRBD2
abundance: -
j_gene: TRBJ2-1
CDR3nt: TGTGCCAGTAGTGCCTATCTAGCGGGAGGGCCCAATGAGCAGTTCTTC
CDR3aa: CASSAYLAGGPNEQFF

v_gene: TRBV5-1
d_gene: -
abundance: -
j_gene: TRBJ2-2
CDR3nt: TGCGCCAGCAGCCCGGGACTGGTCTCCGGGGAGCTGTTTTTT
CDR3aa: CASSPGLVSGELFF

v_gene: TRBV20-1
d_gene: -
abundance: -
j_gene: TRBJ1-2
CDR3nt: TGCAGTGCACCTAAAGAAGGCTACACCTTC
CDR3aa: CSAPKEGYTF

v_gene: TRBV9
d_gene: TRBD1
abundance: -
j_gene: TRBJ1-1
CDR3nt: TGTGCCAGCAGCGTTGGGACAGGGGAGGCGAACACTGAAGCTTTCTTT
CDR3aa: CASSVGTGEANTEAFF

v_gene: TRBV19
d_gene: -
abundance: -
j_gene: TRBJ1-5
CDR3nt: TGTGCCAGTAGTATTGTGGGATCTCAGCCCCAGCATTTT
CDR3aa: CASSIVGSQPQHF

v_gene: TRBV15
d_gene: -
abundance: -
j_gene: TRBJ2-1
CDR3nt: TGTGCCACCAGCAGAGACACAGCGGAATACAATGAGCAGTTCTTC
CDR3aa: CATSRDTAEYNEQFF

v_gene: TRBV6-5
d_gene: -
abundance: -
j_gene: TRBJ2-7
CDR3nt: TGTGCCAGCAGGAAGTCAGGACTTTACGAGCAGTACTTC
CDR3aa: CASRKSGLYEQYF

v_gene: TRBV10-3
d_gene: -
abundance: -
j_gene: TRBJ2-5
CDR3nt: TGTGCCATCAGTGAGAGGACTGACTGGGAGACCCAGTACTTC
CDR3aa: CAISERTDWETQYF

v_gene: TRBV5-6
d_gene: TRBD1
abundance: -
j_gene: TRBJ2-3
CDR3nt: TGTGCCAGCAGCTTGTGGACCGGGACAGGGGCTTCATCGTCGACGCAGTATTTT
CDR3aa: CASSLWTGTGASSSTQYF

v_gene: TRBV27
d_gene: TRBD2
abundance: -
j_gene: TRBJ2-1
CDR3nt: TGTGCCAGCAAGGCCGGGACTAGCGGGAGATTCAATGAGCAGTTCTTC
CDR3aa: CASKAGTSGRFNEQFF

v_gene: TRBV5-1
d_gene: -
abundance: -
j_gene: TRBJ2-2
CDR3nt: TGCGCCAGCAGCTACAGGGACACCGGGGAGCTGTTTTTT
CDR3aa: CASSYRDTGELFF

v_gene: TRBV28
d_gene: -
abundance: -
j_gene: TRBJ2-1
CDR3nt: TGTGCCAGCAGTTCTAGGGACTCAACCTACAATGAGCAGTTCTTC
CDR3aa: CASSSRDSTYNEQFF

v_gene: TRBV9
d_gene: -
abundance: -
j_gene: TRBJ2-5
CDR3nt: TGTGCCAGCAGCGTAGATTATCCGGGAACAGCCCTATACTTC
CDR3aa: CASSVDYPGTALYF

v_gene: TRBV6-5
d_gene: -
abundance: -
j_gene: TRBJ2-3
CDR3nt: TGTGCCAGCAGTTACGAGCGATGGAGCACAGATACGCAGTATTTT
CDR3aa: CASSYERWSTDTQYF

v_gene: TRBV7-9
d_gene: TRBD1
abundance: -
j_gene: TRBJ2-7
CDR3nt: TGTGCCAGCAGCTTATCGACAGGGGTGAGCACCTTC
CDR3aa: CASSLSTGVSTF

v_gene: TRBV6-5
d_gene: -
abundance: -
j_gene: TRBJ1-1
CDR3nt: TGTGCCAGCAGTTATAGAGGGACGGGTGAAGCTTTCTTT
CDR3aa: CASSYRGTGEAFF

v_gene: TRBV7-9
d_gene: TRBD2
abundance: -
j_gene: TRBJ2-5
CDR3nt: TGTGCCAGCAGCTCTTCGACTAGCGGGAGAGAAGAGACCCAGTACTTC
CDR3aa: CASSSSTSGREETQYF

v_gene: TRBV18
d_gene: -
abundance: -
j_gene: TRBJ1-2
CDR3nt: TGTGCCAGCTCACCCCTAGCGACCGAAAACTATGGCTACACCTTC
CDR3aa: CASSPLATENYGYTF

v_gene: TRBV5-5
d_gene: TRBD1
abundance: -
j_gene: TRBJ1-5
CDR3nt: TGTGCCAGCAGCTTGTTGGGGGACAGACCTCGCAATCAGCCCCAGCATTTT
CDR3aa: CASSLLGDRPRNQPQHF

v_gene: TRBV5-1
d_gene: -
abundance: -
j_gene: TRBJ1-5
CDR3nt: TGCGCCAGCAGCTTGGAGTCCAGCGCCAATCAGCCCCAGCATTTT
CDR3aa: CASSLESSANQPQHF

v_gene: TRBV2
d_gene: TRBD1
abundance: -
j_gene: TRBJ2-7
CDR3nt: TGTGCCAGCAGTCGCGGACAGGGGGCCGGCGAGCAGTACTTC
CDR3aa: CASSRGQGAGEQYF